The present T cell receptor (beta chain) was sequenced within a study of OX40 agonist ivuxolimab in advanced cancers. Method: immunoSEQ multiplex PCR; TCRdb's copy keeps in-frame clones and lacks some. The sample carries fewer than 90,000 clones, around nine tenths recorded once. The source was CD4+ or CD8+ T cells sorted from blood, collected in a trial of the OX40 agonist ivuxolimab. This TCR was sampled from an adult with an advanced solid tumor such as melanoma, head and neck, liver or kidney cancer.

CDR3: CASSPLRTGNTGNTIYF. In DNA, the CDR3 is TGTGCCAGCTCACCACTCCGGACAGGGAACACTGGAAACACCATATATTTT. The chain employs TRBV18 and TRBJ1-3; the match to TRBD1 covers 8 bases. Trimming cost V 1 base and J 2 bases; bases outside gene matches: 7. Germline CDR1 KGHSH, CDR2 LQKENI. The CDR3 covers 17 residues.